The sequence of this T cell receptor (beta chain) was determined in a study of T cells in Graves' hyperthyroidism and ophthalmopathy. Study-wide findings and caveats: A model of 13 V-J pairs discriminated ophthalmopathy from stable hyperthyroidism. Also found in blood were most expanded thyroid clonotypes above 0.001.

Many counts were recorded for this clonotype. Its antigen is unidentified. The investigators amplified TCR beta CDR3 regions from RNA transcripts. The TCR CDR3 first-round RT-PCR relied on the HTBI primer set. TCRdb re-analysed the multiplex PCR reads in MiXCR, keeping a single row per CDR3 protein. The sample carries a few hundred thousand distinct CDR3 sequences, approximately 13% recorded once. Deletions cut 1 base from V and 2 bases from J, with 17 bases between. Germline lookup yields CDR1 SEHNR and CDR2 FQNEAQ (reference sequence). This CDR3 has 17 residues. Patients aged 18 to 65 with hyperthyroidism were newly diagnosed, with duration under 2 months.

The rearrangement joins TRBV7-9 to TRBJ2-5; a possible D gene is TRBD2 (5 bases). The TCR sequence derives from a young woman with Graves' hyperthyroidism. The sequenced sample consisted of blood. Here the CDR3 reads CASSLGRSGELQETQYF. CDR3 in DNA: TGTGCCAGCAGCTTAGGTAGAAGCGGAGAACTACAAGAGACCCAGTACTTC. Full variable domain (missing parts from reference TRBV7-9 and TRBJ2-5): DTGVSQNPRHKITKRGQNVTFRCDPISEHNRLYWYRQTLGQGPEFLTYFQNEAQLEKSRLLSDRFSAERPKGSFSTLEIQRTEQGDSAMYLCASSLGRSGELQETQYFGPGTRLLVL.